This T cell receptor beta chain appears in the sequencing data of a study of immune cell composition in non-small cell lung cancer. Frozen unsorted single-cell suspensions supplied the genomic DNA. The CDR3 length is 13 residues. Germline CDR1 is SGHVS and CDR2 is FNYEAQ. Trimming took 2 bases from V and 11 from J, leaving 15 bases between them. Generated by immunoSEQ multiplex PCR, the TCRdb table keeps only in-frame clones and is missing some. The table records about 7,800 clones, about 73% of them present only once. The sequence came from a human donor with non-small cell lung cancer. Sequencing used lung tumor tissue. The J gene is TRBJ1-1, the V gene TRBV7-6; a weak D match, TRBD1 (6 bases). The CDR3 is CASSLFQGQDAFF. The CDR3 coding sequence is TGTGCCAGCAGCTTATTTCAGGGGCAGGATGCTTTCTTT. The full variable domain, completed using reference TRBV7-6 and TRBJ1-1, is GAGVSQSPRYKVTKRGQDVALRCDPISGHVSLYWYRQALGQGPEFLTYFNYEAQQDKSGLPNDRFSAERPEGSISTLTIQRTEQRDSAMYRCASSLFQGQDAFFGQGTRLTVV.